This TCR beta chain was profiled in a study of T cells in Graves' hyperthyroidism and ophthalmopathy (dated by TCRdb to between 2019 and 2020). Context from the whole study: Peripheral blood was sampled at the time of initial diagnosis, prior to any treatment. An independent validation cohort of under 20 hyperthyroidism patients and about 16 patients who later progressed to ophthalmopathy tested prospective prediction of ophthalmopathy. A discovery cohort of about 95 patients, about 44 with Graves' ophthalmopathy and fewer than 65 with stable Graves' hyperthyroidism, was used to find distinguishing TCR V-J signatures. The study also compared thyroid tissue and blood T-cell repertoires from a handful of Graves' hyperthyroidism patients. Following sampling, methimazole starting at 30 mg daily was given to hyperthyroidism patients, and high-dose intravenous methylprednisolone was given to ophthalmopathy patients. The paper describes TCR Vbeta CDR3 sequencing of roughly 130 peripheral blood samples, made up of under 50 ophthalmopathy patients, around 78 hyperthyroidism patients and about 17 progressor patients. The 95 to 100 discovery patients were randomly divided into training and test sets at a 7:3 ratio.

The V end gives up 7 bases and the J end 5 bases, leaving 8 bases in the junction not matched to a gene. There are 13 amino acids in the CDR3, from cysteine to phenylalanine inclusive. Just CDR3 DNA is preserved here, 39 bases in frame from base 1. In the germline V gene, CDR1 corresponds to MNHEY and CDR2 to SVGEGT. Moderately to severely active disease, a Clinical Activity Score of at least 3, a NOSPECS grade of at least 4, and a duration under 3 months were present in ophthalmopathy patients. The study excluded patients with uncontrolled infections, other autoimmune diseases, pregnancy or lactation. Diagnoses were established on the basis of clinical symptoms, serum thyroxine and TRAb, thyroid ultrasound, and orbital computed tomography. PBMCs were separated from roughly 9.3 ml of fresh peripheral blood using Ficoll-Paque density gradient centrifugation. Trizol reagent was used to extract total RNA, and RNA quality was then checked on an Agilent 2100 Bioanalyzer.

In its sample, this clonotype was seen many times. The specificity of this receptor is unknown. No clone much larger than this one lies a single base away; base qualities are absent. The TCR beta CDR3 regions were amplified from RNA transcripts. For the first round of RT-PCR on the TCR CDR3, the HTBI primer set was used together with the Qiagen OneStep RT-PCR kit. Libraries were constructed in a second round of multiplex PCR, after which size selection and purification were performed. Sequencing of the libraries was done on an Illumina HiSeq2000 using paired-end 100 bp reads. The source study handled its data this way. SOAPnuke was used to process the raw data, throwing out any read that contained adapters or uncalled bases, had a mean Phred below 15, or lacked an exact constant-primer or identifier match. COPE v1.2.5 was used to merge high-quality paired reads, and clonotypes were defined as unique nucleotide sequences. MiTCR v1.1 was used to align the clonotypes against IMGT TRBV, TRBD and TRBJ reference segments. The analysis included only V-J combinations with a frequency above 0.0001, which together covered 99% to 99.2% of the repertoires. A TCS score was defined as the ratio between F50 (clonal expansion) and ExV (chaos), using BLOSUM62-based TCRdist between CDR3 peptides within each V-J. Welch's t-statistics and random forest reduced around 520 V-J features to fewer than 15, which were used in a naive Bayes classifier (R e1071). Thyroid-blood repertoire similarity was quantified with the Morisita-Horn index. TCRdb reprocessing: public reads trimmed at Q25 with fastp, clones called with MiXCR, in-frame beta chains kept. Rows with a matching CDR3 protein are joined into one entry that keeps the most common DNA and genes. The V and J calls were not made by the authors but by TCRdb's processing. The table for this sample lists more than 500,000 distinct CDR3 sequences; about 15% of them were counted only once. 4.3% of the sample is in the top ten clones.

Study-wide findings and limitations: Most expanded thyroid clonotypes (frequency above 0.001) were also detected in blood, a finding suggesting that blood repertoires may reflect thyroid immune responses. A model built on a 13 V-J signature distinguished ophthalmopathy from stable hyperthyroidism, reaching around 88% sensitivity and about 81% specificity in cross-validation and 80%/75% in testing. Sample size was not statistically predetermined, and investigators were not blinded to group allocation. In validation, the model predicted progression to ophthalmopathy a median of 6.5 months before onset, with roughly 71% sensitivity and 72.22% specificity.

The sample consisted of blood. The rearrangement joined TRBV6-2 or TRBV6-3 to TRBJ2-7; 7 bases in the junction line up with TRBD1. The receptor was derived from a woman between 35 and 50 years old with Graves' ophthalmopathy. The CDR3 reads CASTEGQAHEQYF. The DNA sequence is given as TGTGCCAGCACCGAAGGACAGGCCCACGAGCAGTACTTC.